The T cell receptor beta chain under discussion was sequenced for a study of cytomegalovirus exposure and HLA in healthy donors. Study as a whole: A later analysis reported the same platform for the 95 to 150 validation repertoires and the 666 first-cohort repertoires.

General observations from the study: Associated with cytomegalovirus, according to the listing, were around 160 TCR beta chains. Diagnosis of cytomegalovirus status made by the classifier reportedly showed high specificity and sensitivity. According to a subsequent analysis, TCR clusters identified in the first cohort showed a tendency to co-occur across the roughly 120 validation repertoires.

Turning to this clone: Its specificity is unknown.

CDR3 size: 14 residues. Germline V lookup: CDR1 SQVTM, CDR2 ANQGSEA. The V and J ends lost 4 bases and 3 bases, in that order; junction bases with no gene match: 8. Here immunoSEQ multiplex PCR was the method, and the copy in TCRdb shows in-frame clones only, minus some. Of around 220,000 clones in the sample, approximately 80% were seen once. The receptor's source is a woman aged 25-40 years in good health and CMV-seropositive. The chain couples TRBV29-1 to TRBJ2-7, with 8 positions matching TRBD2. The sample was PBMCs. The DNA of the CDR3 is TGCAGCGTTGCCCCGCTAGCGGGTGACTACGAGCAGTACTTC. Protein sequence: CSVAPLAGDYEQYF.